The clone carrying this TCR beta chain has just one count. The data were taken from a study of blood T cell repertoires in COVID-19. This table comes from immunoSEQ multiplex PCR, and its TCRdb copy is limited to in-frame clones, with some not included. Among about 120,000 clones listed, about 90% were seen once. The germline CDR1 and CDR2 sequences are SGHNT and YYREEE (reference sequence). This CDR3 contains 15 residues. V lost 1 base and J 3 bases, leaving 11 bases between the germline ends. The sample taken for sequencing was peripheral blood. The TCR was taken from a woman between 65 and 79 years old with acute or convalescent COVID-19. The chain couples TRBV5-4 to TRBJ1-3; D is undetermined. The CDR3 DNA sequence: TGTGCCAGCAGCTTGCCCGGGAATCGTGGAAACACCATATATTTT. Its translation: CASSLPGNRGNTIYF.